The source of this TCR beta chain is a study of T cells after yellow fever vaccination. Looking at the study overall: Where fractions had low cell numbers, libraries were prepared from them with the SMART-Seq v4 Ultra Low Input RNA kit.

CDR1 is SNHLY and CDR2 is FYNNEI in the germline V gene. CDR3 length: 13 residues. Trimming removed 7 bases from V and 0 bases from J, with 9 bases in between. TCRdb independently ran MiXCR on the 5' RACE reads; one entry per CDR3 protein. The data hold about 53,000 distinct CDR3 sequences, with roughly 7.4% observed a single time. Worth noting for this clonotype: Its matching antigen is unknown.

Points from the study as a whole: The booster response re-showed most primary clones: about 96% CD4, approximately 90% CD8.

The receptor comes from a man between 18 and 29 years old who received the YFV17D yellow fever vaccine. The chain uses TRBV2 and TRBJ1-1; no clear D. Sequences were derived from CD8+ T cells sorted from PBMCs, sampled on the day of the first yellow fever vaccination. The CDR3 is CASTSIMNTEAFF. DNA of the CDR3: TGTGCCAGCACAAGCATAATGAACACTGAAGCTTTCTTT.